The T cell receptor beta chain described here comes from a study of cytomegalovirus exposure and HLA in healthy donors. Study-wide points: The study designated fewer than 200 TCR beta chains cytomegalovirus-associated.

A multiplex PCR was run with 60 Vbeta primers and 13 Jbeta primers. Sequenced by immunoSEQ multiplex PCR; TCRdb stores in-frame clones only, minus some. The sample has some 130,000 clones, around 77% seen once. This clone was detected only once. Its antigen is not known. The germline CDR1 and CDR2 sequences are SGHNT and YYREEE (reference sequence). Trimming cost V 2 bases and J 3 bases, with 8 bases left between them. The CDR3 is made up of 13 amino acids. The sample comprised PBMCs. The source is a male donor in good health and CMV-seropositive. The rearrangement links TRBV5-4 to TRBJ1-2, with unresolved D. The CDR3 DNA sequence: TGTGCCAGCAGCTTCGGCCAGGACTATGGCTACACCTTC. It specifies CASSFGQDYGYTF. Looking up the rest from reference TRBV5-4 and TRBJ1-2 gives the full variable domain: ETGVTQSPTHLIKTRGQQVTLRCSSQSGHNTVSWYQQALGQGPQFIFQYYREEENGRGNFPPRFSGLQFPNYSSELNVNALELDDSALYLCASSFGQDYGYTFGSGTRLTVV.